This T cell receptor (beta chain) was sequenced during a study of beta chain features in type 1 diabetes. There are a few counts of this clone. The antigen is undetermined. What was sequenced were expressed TCRB transcripts, since all of the isolated RNA had been reverse transcribed. Profiling relied on immunoSEQ multiplex PCR, and the TCRdb table lists in-frame clones only, not all of them. This table holds more than 300,000 clones, approximately 9.9% found once. Study findings and constraints: TCRB CDR3s were moderately but significantly shorter in Type 1 diabetes patients in all four CD4+ subsets. Type 1 diabetes patients had fewer VDJ junction insertions and more deletions.

With 3 bases clipped from V and 9 bases from J, the junction kept 13 bases outside the gene matches. Germline CDR1 reads WNHNN; CDR2 reads SYGVQD (reference sequence). The CDR3 loop spans 15 amino acids. Material: central memory CD4+ T cells from blood. The genes are TRBV10-1 and TRBJ1-1, with TRBD1 matching 7 bases. This clonotype was sampled from a man aged 25 to 40 with type 1 diabetes. CDR3 loop: CASSDSKGAAWKAFF. The CDR3, as DNA: TGCGCCAGCAGTGATAGTAAGGGGGCAGCCTGGAAAGCTTTCTTT.